The 31 T cell receptor beta chains below come from one sample, sequenced in a study of cytomegalovirus exposure and HLA in healthy donors. Sequencing was performed with immunoSEQ multiplex PCR; in TCRdb, only in-frame clones are kept and a portion is missing. The table lists 80,000 to 100,000 clones, approximately 84% of them singletons. Sequencing was done on a sample of PBMCs. These receptors were obtained from a young man in good health and CMV-seropositive.

The genes are TRBV7-3 and TRBJ2-1; D perhaps matches TRBD2 (6 bases). This CDR3 region has 13 residues. Germline lookup yields CDR1 SGHTA and CDR2 FQGTGA. With 5 bases removed from V and 6 bases from J, the gap between germline ends came to 11 bases. CDR3 sequence reads: CASSLGTFNEQFF. The CDR3 DNA sequence: TGTGCCAGCAGCCTCGGGACTTTCAATGAGCAGTTCTTC.

The rearrangement links TRBV25-1 to TRBJ2-7, with D possibly matching TRBD2 (6 bases). This CDR3 region has 14 residues. Deletions cut 3 bases from V and 0 bases from J, with 9 bases between. Germline-derived CDR1 and CDR2 are MGHDK and SYGVNS. CDR3 coding DNA: TGTGCCAGCAGTGATGGACTACACTCCTACGAGCAGTACTTC. Translation gives CASSDGLHSYEQYF.

The chain has TRBV7-2 and TRBJ1-4, with D possibly matching TRBD1 (5 bases). Trimming removed 5 bases from V and 0 bases from J, with 10 bases in between. This CDR3 region has 15 residues. Germline V gene sequence: CDR1 SGHTA, CDR2 FQGNSA. The CDR3 is CASSPRAATNEKLFF. The DNA for the CDR3 is TGTGCCAGCAGCCCCAGGGCGGCAACTAATGAAAAACTGTTTTTT.

This chain links TRBV4-1 with TRBJ2-3, with 12 bases that match TRBD2. Germline V gene lookup returns CDR1 MGHRA and CDR2 YSYEKL. CDR3 size: 16 residues. The junction had 6 bases not matched to a gene; V was cut back by 8 bases and J by 0 bases. CDR3 nucleotide sequence: TGCGCCAGCGGATCCGGGACTAGCGGGAGCACAGATACGCAGTATTTT. Its translation: CASGSGTSGSTDTQYF.

This clone was counted a single time. This rearrangement joins TRBV5-1 to TRBJ2-1; a possible D gene is TRBD1 (6 bases). Per the germline V gene, CDR1 is SGHRS and CDR2 is YFSETQ. CDR3 length: 14 amino acids. V lost 6 bases and J lost 6, with 16 bases in between. The CDR3 reads CASNRQGSINEQFF. The CDR3 DNA follows: TGCGCCAGCAACAGGCAGGGGAGTATCAATGAGCAGTTCTTC.

V gene TRBV19 combines with J gene TRBJ2-1; D is uncertain. V shed 7 bases and J shed 5 bases, with 6 bases lying between them. This CDR3 has 11 amino acids. The V gene's germline CDR1 is LNHDA and CDR2 SQIVND (reference sequence). The chain's CDR3 is CASTFHNEQFF. CDR3 sequence (DNA): TGTGCCAGTACGTTCCACAATGAGCAGTTCTTC.

V is TRBV2 and J is TRBJ1-6, with D uncertain. The CDR3 is 15 residues long. With 0 bases removed from V and 6 bases from J, the gap between germline ends came to 9 bases. Germline V CDR1 and CDR2: SNHLY, FYNNEI. The CDR3 spells CASSEALHSNSPLHF. CDR3 DNA: TGTGCCAGCAGTGAAGCGCTTCACAGTAATTCACCCCTCCACTTT.

The chain employs TRBV9 and TRBJ1-2; D perhaps matches TRBD1 (6 bases). The V end was cut by 1 base, the J end by 6 bases, with 19 bases between. The CDR3 has 16 residues. CDR1 and CDR2 (germline): SGDLS, YYNGEE. The CDR3 spells CASSVREIGRGDGYTF. The CDR3 coding sequence is TGTGCCAGCAGCGTAAGGGAAATTGGCAGGGGCGATGGCTACACCTTC.

The chain has TRBV4-1 and TRBJ2-3; 9 bases are shared with TRBD2. Germline V gene data show CDR1 as MGHRA and CDR2 as YSYEKL. Trimming at V came to 5 bases and at J to 3 bases, leaving 6 bases not matched to a gene. The CDR3 is 15 amino acids. The CDR3 region has the DNA TGCGCCAGCAGCTCCAGACTAGCGGTAACAGATACGCAGTATTTT. This codes for CASSSRLAVTDTQYF.

This chain uses TRBV11-1 with TRBJ2-2; D call uncertain. The CDR3 extends over 16 amino acids. CDR1 SGHAT and CDR2 FQDESV come from the germline V gene (reference sequence). Trimming pared 5 bases from V and 4 bases from J, leaving 17 bases between. The CDR3 loop is CASSPAPGRGTGELFF. The CDR3 nucleotides read TGTGCCAGCAGCCCCGCCCCGGGTCGTGGCACCGGGGAGCTGTTTTTT.

The rearrangement joins TRBV29-1 to TRBJ2-7, with D perhaps matching TRBD1 (7 bases). V gave up 1 base and J gave up 2 bases, with 24 bases separating them. CDR3 size: 18 residues. Per the germline V gene, CDR1 is SQVTM and CDR2 is ANQGSEA. CDR3 loop: CSVEGGDGRTGRAYEQYF. DNA for the CDR3: TGCAGCGTTGAAGGGGGGGATGGTCGGACAGGCCGAGCCTACGAGCAGTACTTC.

The rearrangement uses TRBV6-5 and TRBJ2-1; TRBD2 matches 9 bases. The CDR3 consists of 15 residues. Looked up from germline, CDR1 is MNHEY and CDR2 is SVGAGI. V trimming: 2 bases; J trimming: 8 bases; junction bases outside the gene matches: 7. Here the CDR3 DNA reads TGTGCCAGCAGTTACGGGCGGGGGGGCTTCGATGAGCAGTTCTTC. Translating it yields CASSYGRGGFDEQFF.

The V call is TRBV9, the J call TRBJ2-1; TRBD2 matches at 11 bases. This CDR3 spans 15 amino acids. The junction had 8 bases not matched to a gene; V was cut back by 4 bases and J by 8 bases. Germline loops: CDR1 SGDLS, CDR2 YYNGEE. The CDR3 here is CASSQTSGSSYEQFF. CDR3 sequence (DNA): TGTGCCAGCAGCCAAACTAGCGGGAGTTCCTATGAGCAGTTCTTC.

J is TRBJ2-7 and V is TRBV11-2; 12 bases agree with TRBD2. V lost 1 base to trimming and J lost 0 bases; unmatched junction nucleotides: 4. This CDR3 is built from 17 residues. The V gene's germline CDR1 is SGHAT and CDR2 FQNNGV. The CDR3 bases are TGTGCCAGCAGCTTAGTCGCGACTAGCGGGAGCTCCTACGAGCAGTACTTC. Translating it yields CASSLVATSGSSYEQYF.

This chain uses TRBV4-1 with TRBJ2-1, with 9 bases lining up with TRBD2. Germline trimming cut 3 bases from V and 8 bases from J; bases unmatched to any gene: 11. Germline assignment: CDR1 MGHRA and CDR2 YSYEKL. This CDR3 is built from 16 residues. The CDR3 reads CASSQIGGLAIYEQFF. The DNA for the CDR3 is TGCGCCAGCAGCCAGATCGGGGGACTAGCTATCTATGAGCAGTTCTTC.

The J gene is TRBJ2-5, the V gene TRBV9; 7 positions agree with TRBD2. The CDR3 length is 16 residues. The J segment lost 5 bases and the V segment lost 0 bases, leaving 10 bases of the junction unmatched. Germline CDR1 is SGDLS and CDR2 is YYNGEE. The CDR3: CASSVGGSGFRETQYF. DNA for the CDR3: TGTGCCAGCAGCGTAGGAGGTAGCGGGTTCCGGGAGACCCAGTACTTC. Based on the CDR3 plus reference TRBV9 and TRBJ2-5, the full variable domain is DSGVTQTPKHLITATGQRVTLRCSPRSGDLSVYWYQQSLDQGLQFLIQYYNGEERAKGNILERFSAQQFPDLHSELNLSSLELGDSALYFCASSVGGSGFRETQYFGPGTRLLVL.

The chain recombines TRBV7-2 with TRBJ1-2, with D tentatively TRBD1 (6 bases). The V gene's germline CDR1 is SGHTA and CDR2 FQGNSA. The CDR3 contains 14 residues. Trimming removed 1 base at V and 2 bases at J, with 8 bases between. CDR3 region: CASSLGRGNYGYTF. The CDR3 DNA sequence: TGTGCCAGCAGCTTAGGCAGGGGCAACTATGGCTACACCTTC.

In DNA form, the CDR3 reads TGTGCCAGCAGCGTTTCGGGACTCCGGGACACTGAAGCTTTCTTT. Translated: CASSVSGLRDTEAFF. The gene calls are TRBV11-3 and TRBJ1-1; a weak D match, TRBD1 (5 bases). Trimming removed 5 bases at V and 3 bases at J, with 16 bases between. The CDR3 loop spans 15 amino acids. The V gene's germline CDR1 is SGHNT and CDR2 YENEEA.

The CDR3 DNA is TGTGCCAGCAGTGCTCCGGGACAGGGTGTGAATGAGCAGTTCTTC. This codes for CASSAPGQGVNEQFF. The V gene is TRBV27, the J gene TRBJ2-1; the match to TRBD1 covers 9 bases. The germline CDR1 and CDR2 sequences are MNHEY and SMNVEV (reference sequence). The CDR3 is 15 residues long. The ends lost 5 bases at V and 7 bases at J; junction bases unmatched: 9.

This chain joins TRBV6-1 and TRBJ2-7, with 8 bases fitting TRBD2. V dropped 2 bases and J dropped 2; count of bases not matched to a gene: 14. Germline CDR1 is MNHNS and CDR2 is SASEGT. There are 18 residues in the CDR3. The CDR3 nucleotides read TGTGCCAGCAGTGAATGGGGTTCGGCGGGAGGTCGACCCTACGAGCAGTACTTC. Its protein is CASSEWGSAGGRPYEQYF.

V usage is TRBV15 and J usage is TRBJ2-3, with D perhaps matching TRBD2 (5 bases). Between the trimmed V and J ends, which lost 5 bases and 8 bases, there was a span of 14 bases. Germline values: CDR1 LNHNV, CDR2 YYDKDF (reference sequence). The CDR3 has 13 amino acids. CDR3: CATSAVGSGTQYF. The DNA of the CDR3 is TGTGCCACCAGCGCGGTCGGAAGCGGTACGCAGTATTTT. Supplemented by reference TRBV15 and TRBJ2-3, the full variable domain reads DAMVIQNPRYQVTQFGKPVTLSCSQTLNHNVMYWYQQKSSQAPKLLFHYYDKDFNNEADTPDNFQSRRPNTSFCFLDIRSPGLGDTAMYLCATSAVGSGTQYFGPGTRLTVL.

The rearrangement joins TRBV5-1 to TRBJ1-3; 7 bases match TRBD1. J lost 4 bases, V lost 4 bases, and 8 bases had no gene match. There are 15 residues in the CDR3. Germline V gene lookup returns CDR1 SGHRS and CDR2 YFSETQ. The CDR3 DNA reads TGCGCCAGCAGCCCGACAGGGAATTCCGGAAACACCATATATTTT. Translating it yields CASSPTGNSGNTIYF.

The CDR3: CASKGAANTGELFF. CDR3 DNA: TGTGCCAGCAAGGGGGCCGCGAACACCGGGGAGCTGTTTTTT. The chain has TRBV6-1 and TRBJ2-2; 7 nucleotides agree with TRBD1. CDR3 length: 14 residues. Losses at the gene ends were 7 bases for V and 0 bases for J; bases not matched to a gene: 2. The germline V gene encodes CDR1 MNHNS and CDR2 SASEGT.

CDR3 bases: TGTGCCAGCAGCGTATATAGTGGCAATGAGCAGTTCTTC. It encodes CASSVYSGNEQFF. The genes are TRBV9 and TRBJ2-1; D uncertain. V lost 1 base and J lost 6, with 8 bases in between. The CDR3 has 13 residues. Germline values: CDR1 SGDLS, CDR2 YYNGEE.

V is TRBV11-3 and J is TRBJ2-4; D possibly corresponds to TRBD1 (6 bases). This CDR3 spans 18 amino acids. The ends were cut back, 0 bases at V and 7 bases at J, with 22 bases in the middle. Germline V gives CDR1 SGHNT, CDR2 YENEEA. This CDR3 reads CASSLEQGGSRFRNIQYF. The CDR3 coding sequence is TGTGCCAGCAGCTTAGAACAGGGTGGTTCACGATTTAGGAACATTCAGTACTTC.

The V call is TRBV5-1, the J call TRBJ2-1; 14 bases agree with TRBD2. Germline CDR1 SGHRS, CDR2 YFSETQ. Trimming at V came to 5 bases and at J to 4 bases, leaving 17 bases not matched to a gene. The CDR3 runs 20 residues. The CDR3 DNA sequence: TGCGCCAGCAGTCTGGACCAAACCAGACTAGCGGGAGGGAGATACAATGAGCAGTTCTTC. Translating gives CASSLDQTRLAGGRYNEQFF.

The V gene is TRBV5-6, the J gene TRBJ2-7; 8 bases are a match to TRBD1. V was clipped by 1 base and J by 4 bases; unmatched bases: 4. Per germline, CDR1 SGHDT and CDR2 YYEEEE. This CDR3 spans 14 amino acids. The CDR3 region has the DNA TGTGCCAGCAGCTTGATCCAGGGGGCATACGAGCAGTACTTC. This gives the protein CASSLIQGAYEQYF. The full variable domain, completed using reference TRBV5-6 and TRBJ2-7, is DAGVTQSPTHLIKTRGQQVTLRCSPKSGHDTVSWYQQALGQGPQFIFQYYEEEERQRGNFPDRFSGHQFPNYSSELNVNALLLGDSALYLCASSLIQGAYEQYFGPGTRLTVT.

V is TRBV2 and J is TRBJ2-5; 9 bases map to TRBD1. CDR3 length: 14 amino acids. Germline values: CDR1 SNHLY, CDR2 FYNNEI. After removal of 3 bases from V and 5 bases from J, the junction contained 4 bases not matched to a gene. DNA for the CDR3: TGTGCCAGCAGTGAGGACAGGGGTGGCGAGACCCAGTACTTC. This gives the protein CASSEDRGGETQYF.

This clone was recorded a few times. The chain combines TRBV5-5 with TRBJ2-3; maybe TRBD2 (6 bases). Looked up from germline, CDR1 is SGHKS and CDR2 is YYEKEE (reference sequence). There are 13 residues in the CDR3. Trimming stripped 3 bases from V and 9 bases from J, with 14 bases between. The CDR3 loop reads CASSYKGLPTQYF. CDR3 bases: TGTGCCAGCAGCTACAAAGGACTACCCACGCAGTATTTT.

The CDR3 DNA follows: TGTGCCAGCAGCTTAGTGGCGGGAGTTAGCACCGGGGAGCTGTTTTTT. It translates to CASSLVAGVSTGELFF. The gene calls are TRBV7-2 and TRBJ2-2, with 7 bases lining up with TRBD2. The V gene's germline CDR1 is SGHTA and CDR2 FQGNSA. CDR3 length equals 16 residues. V was pared by 1 base and J by 4 bases, with 6 bases of the junction left unmatched.

As DNA, the CDR3 is TGTGCCAGCAGCTTCGTCTCGGGACAGGGGGTCTACGAGCAGTACTTC. It yields the protein CASSFVSGQGVYEQYF. The chain combines TRBV11-1 with TRBJ2-7; 11 bases line up with TRBD1. The CDR3 sequence is 16 residues long. The junction had 7 bases not matched to a gene; V was cut back by 3 bases and J by 3 bases. Germline V gene data show CDR1 as SGHAT and CDR2 as FQDESV (reference sequence).